This T cell receptor beta chain stems from a study of blood T cell repertoires in COVID-19. Study overall: From the United States, Italy and Spain came samples of acute and convalescent COVID-19.

CDR1 and CDR2 from the germline V gene are SGHTA and FQGNSA. The CDR3 sequence is 15 residues long. V dropped 3 bases and J dropped 2 bases, with 10 bases sitting between them. Generated by immunoSEQ multiplex PCR, the TCRdb table keeps only in-frame clones and is missing some. Among fewer than 500,000 clones listed, 85% to 90% were seen once. Allocation to cohorts depended on clinical history reported by the participants. This TCR was sampled from a woman in her 30s with acute COVID-19. The sample comprised PBMCs or T cells enriched from blood (not recorded which). The chain uses TRBV7-2 and TRBJ1-4, with TRBD1 as a possible D gene (5 bases). Here the CDR3 reads CASSFRWGTNEKLFF. In nucleotides, the CDR3 is TGTGCCAGCAGCTTCCGGTGGGGCACTAATGAAAAACTGTTTTTT.